This T cell receptor (beta chain) was profiled in a study of T-cell reconstitution after alpha-beta-depleted transplantation in children. This clonotype appeared many times. CDR1 is MNHNS, CDR2 SASEGT, per germline. The germline V and J ends were trimmed by 6 bases and 7 bases, with 15 bases remaining between them. This CDR3 is built from 13 residues. This sample's TCRbeta library carried unique molecular identifier barcodes. TCRdb reprocessed the PCR reads with MiXCR, giving one entry per CDR3 protein. Altogether 200,000 to 300,000 distinct CDR3 sequences are present, around 12% being singletons, with the ten largest covering over 2%.

The sequencing here drew on PBMCs from the stem cell graft donor, taken from the stem cell graft. The J gene is TRBJ2-5, the V gene TRBV6-1; D remains unclear. The clonotype comes from a human donor who donated a stem cell graft to a child with acute lymphoblastic leukemia. This chain's CDR3 is CASSSDRVGTQYF. CDR3 bases: TGTGCCAGCAGCTCCGACCGGGTGGGGACCCAGTACTTC.